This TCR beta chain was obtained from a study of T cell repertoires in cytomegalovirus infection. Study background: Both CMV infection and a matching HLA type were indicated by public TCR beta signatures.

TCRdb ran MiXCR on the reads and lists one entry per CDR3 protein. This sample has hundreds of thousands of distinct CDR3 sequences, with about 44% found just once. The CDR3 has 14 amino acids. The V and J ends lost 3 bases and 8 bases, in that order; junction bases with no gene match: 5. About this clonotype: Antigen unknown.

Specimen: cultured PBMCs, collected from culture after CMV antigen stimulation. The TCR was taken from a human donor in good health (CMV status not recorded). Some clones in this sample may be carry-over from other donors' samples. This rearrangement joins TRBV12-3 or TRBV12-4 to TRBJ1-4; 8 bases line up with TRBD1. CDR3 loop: CASSFDRGREKLFF. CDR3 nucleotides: TGTGCCAGCAGTTTTGACAGGGGAAGAGAAAAACTGTTTTTT.